This section outlines one TCR beta chain sequence together with its context. Deletions cut 2 bases from V and 0 bases from J, with 8 bases between. CDR3 length: 15 amino acids. Per germline, CDR1 LGHNA and CDR2 YNFKEQ. This specimen comes from a study of blood T cell repertoires in COVID-19. Here immunoSEQ multiplex PCR was the method, and the copy in TCRdb shows in-frame clones only, minus some. The sample lists more than 350,000 clones, about 89% occurring once. This sequence was found in a woman under 40 with COVID-19, enrolled during active disease. The chain uses TRBV4-2 and TRBJ2-1; D call uncertain. Sequenced input: peripheral blood. This chain's CDR3 is CASSQRGDSYNEQFF. As DNA, the CDR3 is TGTGCCAGCAGCCAAAGAGGAGACTCCTACAATGAGCAGTTCTTC.